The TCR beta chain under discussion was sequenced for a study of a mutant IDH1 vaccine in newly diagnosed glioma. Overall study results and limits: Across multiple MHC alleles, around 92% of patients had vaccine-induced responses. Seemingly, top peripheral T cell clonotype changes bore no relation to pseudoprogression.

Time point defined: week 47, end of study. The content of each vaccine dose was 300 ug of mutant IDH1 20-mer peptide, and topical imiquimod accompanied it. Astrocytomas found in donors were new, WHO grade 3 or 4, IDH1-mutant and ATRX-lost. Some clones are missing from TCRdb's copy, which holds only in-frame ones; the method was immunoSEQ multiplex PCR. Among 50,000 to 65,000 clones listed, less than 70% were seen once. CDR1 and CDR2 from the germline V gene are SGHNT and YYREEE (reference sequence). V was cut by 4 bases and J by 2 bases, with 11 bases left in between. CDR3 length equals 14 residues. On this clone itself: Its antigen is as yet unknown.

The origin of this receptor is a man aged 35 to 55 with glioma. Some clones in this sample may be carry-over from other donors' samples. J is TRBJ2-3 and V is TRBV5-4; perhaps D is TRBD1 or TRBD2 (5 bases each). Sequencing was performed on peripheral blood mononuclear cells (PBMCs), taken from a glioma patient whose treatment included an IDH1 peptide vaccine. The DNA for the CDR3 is TGTGCCAGCAGCCTGGGACGGAACACAGATACGCAGTATTTT. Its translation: CASSLGRNTDTQYF.